Following are 19 T cell receptor beta chains from one sample sequenced in a study of T cells in women clearing cervical HPV infection. Using immunoSEQ multiplex PCR, the repertoire was profiled, and TCRdb retains in-frame clones only, with some absent. The repertoire table contains 40,000 to 60,000 clones. The sample comprised blood buffy coat. All receptors come from a woman aged 18-69 years with a cervical HPV16 infection that either progressed to CIN3+ or cleared (not recorded which).

As regards this clone: The read terminates 3 residues ahead of where the CDR3 ends, so the germline J gene completes it. This sequence joins TRBV7-7 and TRBJ2-2, with a tentative D call TRBD2 (6 bases). The V gene's germline CDR1 is SSHAT and CDR2 FNYEAQ (reference sequence). The CDR3 totals 14 residues. V was shortened by 6 bases and J by 6 bases, with 14 bases between the two germline ends. The DNA read from the CDR3 is TGTGCCAGCAGTTCGGACTATCCGGCCGGGGAG. It codes for CASSSDYPAGE. The CDR3 as a whole reads CASSSDYPAGELFF.

With respect to this clone: The DNA ends 3 residues before the CDR3 does, and the rest of the CDR3 is filled in from the germline J gene. This chain connects TRBV19 to TRBJ2-1, with 9 bases aligning to TRBD1. Germline-derived CDR1 and CDR2 are LNHDA and SQIVND (reference sequence). J was trimmed by 5 bases and V by 7 bases; bases with no gene match: 9. The CDR3 covers 15 residues. The CDR3: CASNPGQGMNNEQFF. The covered CDR3 bases are TGTGCCAGTAACCCAGGACAGGGGATGAACAATGAG.

Note on this clone: Read sequence stops 3 residues before the CDR3 end, and the germline J gene provides the missing end. V gene TRBV9 combines with J gene TRBJ2-7; D is possibly TRBD1 (6 bases). The CDR3 is 14 residues long. The germline V gene encodes CDR1 SGDLS and CDR2 YYNGEE. V was cut by 1 base and J by 2 bases, with 10 bases left in between. CDR3 loop: CASSVRDMPYEQYF. Incomplete CDR3 DNA: TGTGCCAGCAGCGTACGGGACATGCCCTACGAG.

A word on this clone: The read gets to within 3 residues of the CDR3 end, and the germline J gene fills in the rest. The chain is built from TRBV20-1 and TRBJ1-4; the match to TRBD1 covers 8 bases. CDR1 and CDR2 from the germline V gene are DFQATT and SNEGSKA (reference sequence). The junction had 13 bases not matched to a gene; V was cut back by 2 bases and J by 8 bases. The CDR3 loop spans 16 amino acids. The sequenced part of the CDR3 DNA is TGCAGTGCTAGACGATCGAACGACAGGGGAGGAGAAAAA. Translating gives CSARRSNDRGGEK. The entire CDR3 protein reads CSARRSNDRGGEKLFF.

As to this clone: The CDR3 end lies 3 residues beyond the end of the read and is filled in from the germline J gene. This chain joins TRBV5-1 and TRBJ1-1; 7 nucleotides align to TRBD1. The germline gives CDR1 SGHRS, CDR2 YFSETQ. Trimming at V came to 4 bases and at J to 1 base, leaving 7 bases not matched to a gene. This CDR3 is 15 amino acids long. CDR3 DNA, as far as it was read: TGCGCCAGCAGCGCGACGACAGGGAGGAACACTGAA. It specifies CASSATTGRNTE. The CDR3, in full, reads CASSATTGRNTEAFF. Combining the CDR3 with reference TRBV5-1 and TRBJ1-1 gives the whole variable domain KAGVTQTPRYLIKTRGQQVTLSCSPISGHRSVSWYQQTPGQGLQFLFEYFSETQRNKGNFPGRFSGRQFSNSRSEMNVSTLELGDSALYLCASSATTGRNTEAFFGQGTRLTVV.

On this clone itself: The read halts 3 residues ahead of the CDR3 end, with the missing end drawn from the germline J gene. The chain joins TRBV2 to TRBJ2-5; 8 bases agree with TRBD2. The CDR3 loop spans 12 amino acids. Germline values: CDR1 SNHLY, CDR2 FYNNEI. V was pared by 9 bases and J by 5 bases, with 5 bases of the junction left unmatched. CDR3 DNA (partial): TGTGCCAGGGGGACTAGGAGGGAGACC. Amino acid sequence: CARGTRRET. The entire CDR3 sequence reads CARGTRRETQYF.

Details on this clone: Coverage ceases 3 residues before the CDR3 finishes, and the germline J gene fills in the end. The chain is built from TRBV5-1 and TRBJ1-2; D is uncertain. The CDR3 spans 15 residues. Between the trimmed V and J ends, which lost 0 bases and 0 bases, there was a span of 9 bases. The germline V gene has CDR1 SGHRS and CDR2 YFSETQ. CDR3 sequence: CASSLEAGTNYGYTF. CDR3 DNA, as far as it was read: TGCGCCAGCAGCTTGGAGGCGGGAACTAACTATGGC.

In the case of this clone: The read falls 3 residues short of the CDR3 end, and the missing part is taken from the germline J gene. The rearrangement uses TRBV27 and TRBJ2-4, with TRBD1 identical over 9 bases. Losses at the gene ends were 5 bases for V and 0 bases for J; bases not matched to a gene: 5. This CDR3 is 16 amino acids long. Germline V gene lookup returns CDR1 MNHEY and CDR2 SMNVEV (reference sequence). Partial CDR3 DNA: TGTGCCAGCAGTCTGCGACAGGGGGTAGCCAAAAACATT. Its protein product is CASSLRQGVAKNI. The whole CDR3 region reads CASSLRQGVAKNIQYF.

A word on this clone: The CDR3 goes on 3 residues after the read ends, and that part is filled in from the germline J gene. The V gene is TRBV7-9, the J gene TRBJ1-1, with a tentative D call TRBD1 (6 bases). Looked up from germline, CDR1 is SEHNR and CDR2 is FQNEAQ (reference sequence). The CDR3 is made up of 15 amino acids. Trimming shortened V by 4 bases and J by 5 bases, and 17 bases separated the two germline ends. The covered CDR3 bases are TGTGCCAGCAGCTGGAACAGGGTCGGGAGGACTGAA. Translation: CASSWNRVGRTE. The whole CDR3 protein reads CASSWNRVGRTEAFF.

To note about this clone: The CDR3 end lies 3 residues beyond the end of the read and is filled in from the germline J gene. The genes are TRBV2 and TRBJ2-3; tentatively, D is TRBD2 (6 bases). The germline gives CDR1 SNHLY, CDR2 FYNNEI. This CDR3 region has 13 residues. Deletions cut 7 bases from V and 4 bases from J, with 12 bases between. CDR3 sequence: CASTNTGADTQYF. Incomplete CDR3 DNA: TGTGCCAGCACAAACACGGGGGCAGATACG.

Points on this clone: Read sequence stops 3 residues before the CDR3 end, and the germline J gene provides the missing end. J is TRBJ2-2 and V is TRBV19; D is unresolved. The CDR3 sequence is 14 residues long. CDR1 is LNHDA and CDR2 is SQIVND in the germline V gene (reference sequence). V lost 1 base and J lost 3, with 6 bases in between. CDR3 DNA (partial): TGTGCCAGTAGTATAGTAGCTTACACCGGGGAG. Protein: CASSIVAYTGE. The complete CDR3 reads CASSIVAYTGELFF.

Turning to this clone: Read data end 3 residues before the CDR3 end; the end is taken from the germline J gene. This chain links TRBV5-6 with TRBJ2-7, with TRBD2 matching 11 bases. The CDR3 spans 15 residues. The V gene's germline CDR1 is SGHDT and CDR2 YYEEEE. The junction had 4 bases not matched to a gene; V was cut back by 2 bases and J by 3 bases. The CDR3 loop reads CASSLRLAGYYEQYF. The DNA read from the CDR3 is TGTGCCAGCAGCTTAAGACTAGCGGGGTACTACGAG.

Regarding this clone: The read ends 3 residues shy of where the CDR3 ends; the end is completed using the germline J gene. This sequence joins TRBV20-1 and TRBJ2-7; 8 positions agree with TRBD2. The CDR3 runs 17 residues. Germline V gene lookup returns CDR1 DFQATT and CDR2 SNEGSKA (reference sequence). The J segment lost 2 bases and the V segment lost 5 bases, leaving 17 bases of the junction unmatched. The sequenced part of the CDR3 DNA is TGCAGTGCTCGCTATCCGGGGGGGCGCACGGTCCCCTACGAG. Translated: CSARYPGGRTVPYE. The full CDR3 protein is CSARYPGGRTVPYEQYF.

Details on this clone: The sequence runs out 3 residues before the end of the CDR3; the remainder is reconstructed from the germline J gene. This chain uses TRBV19 with TRBJ1-5, with TRBD1 matching over 7 bases. The CDR3 totals 15 residues. V lost 7 bases to trimming and J lost 1 base; unmatched junction nucleotides: 7. Germline lookup yields CDR1 LNHDA and CDR2 SQIVND (reference sequence). CDR3 loop: CASMGDSHSNQPQHF. CDR3 DNA, as far as it was read: TGTGCCAGTATGGGGGACAGCCACAGCAATCAGCCC.

A remark on this clone: The read falls 3 residues short of the CDR3 end, and the missing part is taken from the germline J gene. The chain is built from TRBV30 and TRBJ2-7, with D possibly matching TRBD1 (5 bases). Trimming cost V 0 bases and J 6 bases, with 12 bases left between them. This CDR3 region has 13 residues. Germline V gene data show CDR1 as GTSNPN and CDR2 as SVGIG (reference sequence). The chain's CDR3 is CAWSVTKGREQYF. Partial CDR3 DNA: TGTGCCTGGAGTGTAACTAAGGGGCGCGAG. Full variable domain (outside the CDR3, taken from reference TRBV30 and TRBJ2-7): SQTIHQWPATLVQPVGSPLSLECTVEGTSNPNLYWYRQAAGRGLQLLFYSVGIGQISSEVPQNLSASRPQDRQFILSSKKLLLSDSGFYLCAWSVTKGREQYFGPGTRLTVT.

Worth noting for this clone: The observed sequence ends 3 residues before the CDR3 terminus, with the missing tail filled in from the germline J gene. The rearrangement joins TRBV12-3 or TRBV12-4 to TRBJ1-2; TRBD1 agrees at 7 bases. The CDR3 covers 13 residues. J gave up 5 bases and V 5 bases, and 5 bases lay outside the gene matches. CDR3 DNA, as far as it was read: TGTGCCAGCAGTCCCCGGGACAGTTATGGC. The encoded protein is CASSPRDSYG. The CDR3, in full, reads CASSPRDSYGYTF.

Worth noting for this clone: Read coverage stops 3 residues before the CDR3 terminus; the germline J gene supplies the remainder. This sequence joins TRBV12-5 and TRBJ1-4, with D unresolved. The V gene lost 5 bases and the J gene lost 7 bases, with 11 bases spanning the gap. Germline V lookup: CDR1 LGHNT, CDR2 FRNRAP. The CDR3 length is 13 residues. The sequenced part of the CDR3 DNA is TGTGCTAGTGGTCCCGAGCGAACTGAAAAA. Its protein is CASGPERTEK. The full CDR3 reads CASGPERTEKLFF.

As to this clone: With the read ending 3 residues before the CDR3 end, the germline J gene is used to fill in that end. The rearrangement uses TRBV2 and TRBJ1-2; possible D gene TRBD1, 6 bases. V gave up 3 bases and J gave up 5 bases, with 7 bases separating them. The CDR3 is made up of 12 amino acids. CDR1 and CDR2 (germline): SNHLY, FYNNEI. The CDR3 loop reads CASSDTGYGYTF. The part of the CDR3 DNA that was read is TGTGCCAGCAGTGACACAGGGTATGGC.

The CDR3 spells CASSKSAGEPVTQYF. The sequenced CDR3 bases are TGCGCCAGCAGCAAGAGCGCGGGAGAGCCAGTTACG. The chain uses TRBV5-1 and TRBJ2-3; 7 positions agree with TRBD2. Coverage ceases 3 residues before the CDR3 finishes, and the germline J gene fills in the end. CDR1 and CDR2 from the germline V gene are SGHRS and YFSETQ. CDR3 length: 15 amino acids. Trimming cost V 4 bases and J 8 bases; bases outside gene matches: 13.